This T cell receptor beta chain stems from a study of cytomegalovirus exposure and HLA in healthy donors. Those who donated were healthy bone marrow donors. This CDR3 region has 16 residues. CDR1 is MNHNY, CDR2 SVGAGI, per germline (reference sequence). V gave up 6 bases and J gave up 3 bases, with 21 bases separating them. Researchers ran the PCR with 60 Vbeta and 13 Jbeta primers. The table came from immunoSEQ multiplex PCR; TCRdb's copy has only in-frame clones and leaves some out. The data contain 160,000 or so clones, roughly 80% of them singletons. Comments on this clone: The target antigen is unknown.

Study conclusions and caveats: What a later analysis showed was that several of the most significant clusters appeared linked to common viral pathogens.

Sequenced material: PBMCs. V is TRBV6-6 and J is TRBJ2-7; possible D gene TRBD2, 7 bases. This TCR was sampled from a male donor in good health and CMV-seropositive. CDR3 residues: CASSAGHLGGDYEQYF. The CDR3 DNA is TGTGCCAGCAGCGCGGGACACCTGGGGGGGGACTACGAGCAGTACTTC.